This passage covers 25 T cell receptor beta chains from one sample sequenced in a study of response to subunit inactivated influenza vaccine (dated by TCRdb to the late 2010s). The library was produced with RT-PCR. The reads were generated on an Illumina HiSeq 2500. TCRdb ran its own pipeline on the public reads, namely fastp trimming at Q25 and MiXCR clone calling, and kept in-frame beta chains. Here each entry gathers all rows of one CDR3 protein and keeps the most common genes and DNA. A total of around 530,000 distinct CDR3 sequences appear in this sample, 10% to 15% of them only once. The top ten hold roughly 10% of the sample. This specimen was PBMCs from blood, taken on the day of vaccination. The source of these receptors is a man aged 50-59 years who received an inactivated influenza vaccine. Donor details come from another sample of the same person, matched by shared clones.

The chain has TRBV27 and TRBJ1-4, with D unresolved. Germline lookup yields CDR1 MNHEY and CDR2 SMNVEV (reference sequence). Trimming cost V 9 bases and J 0 bases, with 11 bases left between them. This CDR3 has 14 residues. The CDR3 reads CARVKGTTNEKLFF. CDR3 in DNA: TGTGCCAGGGTGAAGGGAACAACTAATGAAAAACTGTTTTTT.

This clonotype has only a few counts. The V gene is TRBV27, the J gene TRBJ2-5, with 8 positions matching TRBD2. Germline V lookup: CDR1 MNHEY, CDR2 SMNVEV (reference sequence). V lost 1 base to trimming and J lost 5 bases; unmatched junction nucleotides: 9. The CDR3 extends over 16 amino acids. For the CDR3, the DNA is TGTGCCAGCAGTTTATATGGTGGGACTAGTAAGGAGACCCAGTACTTC. Its protein is CASSLYGGTSKETQYF.

This clonotype was found a few times. The CDR3 loop is CASSFQENTEAFF. The CDR3 DNA sequence: TGTGCCAGCAGCTTTCAGGAAAACACTGAAGCTTTCTTT. The V and J genes are TRBV5-6 and TRBJ1-1; D is unclear. The V gene lost 2 bases and the J gene lost 2 bases, with 7 bases spanning the gap. Germline V CDR1 and CDR2: SGHDT, YYEEEE. The CDR3 length is 13 residues.

This chain joins TRBV24-1 and TRBJ2-3, with TRBD1 matching over 8 bases. CDR3 length equals 17 residues. The ends lost 3 bases at V and 2 bases at J; junction bases unmatched: 9. CDR1 and CDR2 (germline): KGHDR, SFDVKD. CDR3 sequence: CATSDEQGERPTDTQYF. The CDR3, as DNA: TGTGCCACCAGTGATGAACAGGGGGAACGACCCACAGATACGCAGTATTTT.

This clonotype has at least ten counts. The chain employs TRBV7-3 and TRBJ1-4; D is unresolved. This CDR3 is built from 13 residues. V lost 3 bases, J lost 3 bases, and 5 bases lay in between. Germline V gives CDR1 SGHTA, CDR2 FQGTGA. For the CDR3, the DNA is TGTGCCAGCAGCTTGGGAGCTAATGAAAAACTGTTTTTT. Translating gives CASSLGANEKLFF.

In its sample, this clonotype was seen many times. The rearrangement joins TRBV7-2 to TRBJ1-2, with 8 bases lining up with TRBD1. V shed 7 bases, J shed 2 bases, and the junction held 6 bases outside the gene matches. Germline loops: CDR1 SGHTA, CDR2 FQGNSA. The CDR3 has 14 amino acids. CDR3 residues: CASTRDRRNYGYTF. The CDR3 DNA follows: TGTGCCAGCACCCGGGACAGGAGAAACTATGGCTACACCTTC.

The table lists this clonotype with a few counts. This chain joins TRBV19 and TRBJ1-1; D remains ambiguous. Trimming cost V 0 bases and J 4 bases, with 9 bases left between them. Germline loops: CDR1 LNHDA, CDR2 SQIVND (reference sequence). This CDR3 is 14 amino acids long. DNA for the CDR3: TGTGCCAGTAGTATAGATATTGGCGTCACTGAAGCTTTCTTT. This codes for CASSIDIGVTEAFF.

This chain links TRBV10-3 with TRBJ1-1; 7 bases match TRBD1. The CDR3 loop spans 16 amino acids. V lost 2 bases and J lost 1; bases outside the gene matches: 7. From germline, CDR1 is ENHRY and CDR2 SYGVKD. The CDR3 DNA reads as TGTGCCATCAGTGAGCCACGACAGGGTGGGAACACTGAAGCTTTCTTT. It encodes CAISEPRQGGNTEAFF.

This clonotype was seen a handful of times. The J gene is TRBJ2-5, the V gene TRBV7-8; 8 bases agree with TRBD1. Germline V CDR1 and CDR2: SGHVS, FQNEAQ. V was clipped by 5 bases and J by 2 bases; unmatched bases: 7. This CDR3 has 15 amino acids. The CDR3: CASSNDRGWQETQYF. In DNA, the CDR3 is TGTGCCAGCAGCAACGACAGGGGTTGGCAAGAGACCCAGTACTTC.

This chain uses TRBV3-1 with TRBJ2-7; tentatively, D is TRBD1 or TRBD2 (6 bases each). CDR1 and CDR2 (germline): LGHDT, YNNKEL (reference sequence). CDR3 size: 15 residues. Deletions cut 0 bases from V and 3 bases from J, with 12 bases between. The CDR3 nucleotides are TGTGCCAGCAGCCAAGATACAGGGACTTTCTACGAGCAGTACTTC. Its translation: CASSQDTGTFYEQYF.

This rearrangement joins TRBV20-1 to TRBJ2-2; possible D gene TRBD2, 5 bases. V gave up 5 bases and J gave up 5 bases, with 9 bases separating them. Looked up from germline, CDR1 is DFQATT and CDR2 is SNEGSKA (reference sequence). The length of the CDR3 is 12 residues. The CDR3 loop is CSAPRGTGELFF. Here the CDR3 DNA reads TGCAGTGCTCCCCGGGGAACCGGGGAGCTGTTTTTT.

The rearrangement joins TRBV15 to TRBJ2-1; 8 bases agree with TRBD2. The V and J ends lost 4 bases and 8 bases, in that order; junction bases with no gene match: 10. Looked up from germline, CDR1 is LNHNV and CDR2 is YYDKDF (reference sequence). The CDR3 has 15 amino acids. The CDR3 nucleotides read TGTGCCACCAGCAAATTGCGGGGGGCTCAGGATGAGCAGTTCTTC. As protein: CATSKLRGAQDEQFF.

This clonotype was recorded many times. The chain carries TRBV29-1 and TRBJ2-1, with D possibly being TRBD1 (5 bases). CDR1 is SQVTM, CDR2 ANQGSEA, per germline. The CDR3 is 12 residues long. With 0 bases removed from V and 10 bases from J, the gap between germline ends came to 10 bases. The CDR3 protein is CSVEDSGIEQFF. The CDR3 DNA sequence: TGCAGCGTTGAAGATTCAGGGATCGAGCAGTTCTTC.

The table lists this clonotype with many counts. The V call is TRBV5-1, the J call TRBJ2-2, with 8 bases aligning to TRBD2. The CDR3 is 17 residues long. J was trimmed by 4 bases and V by 0 bases; bases with no gene match: 8. CDR1 SGHRS and CDR2 YFSETQ come from the germline V gene. CDR3 sequence: CASSLGPRTSFTGELFF. DNA of the CDR3: TGCGCCAGCAGCTTGGGGCCAAGGACTAGCTTCACCGGGGAGCTGTTTTTT.

This clonotype was detected a few times. The rearrangement links TRBV20-1 to TRBJ2-1; 13 bases fit TRBD2. CDR1 is DFQATT, CDR2 SNEGSKA, per germline (reference sequence). This CDR3 is built from 12 residues. The CDR3 nucleotides read TGCAGCCCGGGACTAGCGGGAATGGAGCAGTTCTTC. The encoded protein is CSPGLAGMEQFF.

This CDR3 is CSARDRDRRYEQYF. For the CDR3, the DNA is TGCAGTGCTAGAGACAGGGACAGGAGATACGAGCAGTACTTC. The chain couples TRBV20-1 to TRBJ2-7; 8 positions agree with TRBD1. The V gene end was trimmed by 0 bases and the J gene end by 4 bases; junction bases not matched to a gene: 5. The germline gives CDR1 DFQATT, CDR2 SNEGSKA (reference sequence). The CDR3 contains 14 residues.

The sample holds many counts of this clonotype. This chain connects TRBV28 to TRBJ2-7; tentatively, D is TRBD1 (6 bases). This CDR3 is 14 amino acids long. Germline CDR1 and CDR2: MDHEN and SYDVKM. The V and J ends lost 7 bases and 0 bases respectively, with 13 bases between them. CDR3 protein: CASTRQVGSYEQYF. In DNA, the CDR3 is TGTGCCAGCACCCGACAGGTGGGCTCCTACGAGCAGTACTTC.

This clonotype was seen more than once but under ten times. CDR3 residues: CASSSDRYGSYEQYF. CDR3 DNA: TGTGCCAGCAGCTCCGACAGGTACGGATCCTACGAGCAGTACTTC. This chain joins TRBV28 and TRBJ2-7; possible D gene TRBD1, 6 bases. In germline, CDR1 is MDHEN, CDR2 SYDVKM. The CDR3 spans 15 residues. V lost 6 bases, J lost 1 base, and 16 bases lay in between.

This clonotype was counted a few times. This rearrangement joins TRBV20-1 to TRBJ1-1; D perhaps matches TRBD1 (5 bases). The V end was cut by 3 bases, the J end by 11 bases, with 13 bases between. From germline, CDR1 is DFQATT and CDR2 SNEGSKA (reference sequence). The length of the CDR3 is 11 residues. CDR3 sequence: CSASLVREAFF. Here the CDR3 DNA reads TGCAGTGCTAGTCTAGTCAGGGAGGCTTTCTTT.

V gene TRBV18 combines with J gene TRBJ1-1; D is unclear. The CDR3 runs to 13 residues. Germline lookup yields CDR1 KGHSH and CDR2 LQKENI. V gave up 1 base and J gave up 1 base, with 4 bases separating them. CDR3: CASSPQTNTEAFF. CDR3 nucleotide sequence: TGTGCCAGCTCACCACAGACGAACACTGAAGCTTTCTTT.

This clonotype was observed a few times. This sequence joins TRBV7-9 and TRBJ2-5; 10 bases line up with TRBD1. Germline assignment: CDR1 SEHNR and CDR2 FQNEAQ (reference sequence). This CDR3 comprises 15 residues. The V segment lost 5 bases and the J segment 4 bases; nucleotides outside the gene matches: 7. This CDR3 is CASSQGQGWRETQYF. The CDR3 DNA follows: TGTGCCAGCAGCCAGGGACAGGGGTGGAGAGAGACCCAGTACTTC.

J is TRBJ2-3 and V is TRBV11-2; weak D call: TRBD1 (5 bases). The CDR3 loop spans 21 amino acids. Germline V gene data show CDR1 as SGHAT and CDR2 as FQNNGV. The V gene lost 2 bases and the J gene lost 0 bases, with 27 bases spanning the gap. CDR3 bases: TGTGCCAGCAGCTTACCCCCCCAGAACGGAACAGGCCGGGTTAGCACAGATACGCAGTATTTT. It encodes CASSLPPQNGTGRVSTDTQYF.

The J gene is TRBJ2-2, the V gene TRBV30; 7 bases are a match to TRBD1. V was pared by 4 bases and J by 4 bases, with 12 bases of the junction left unmatched. Germline lookup yields CDR1 GTSNPN and CDR2 SVGIG (reference sequence). There are 16 residues in the CDR3. The CDR3: CAWKDRDRLITGELFF. The DNA of the CDR3 is TGTGCCTGGAAGGATCGGGACAGACTAATCACCGGGGAGCTGTTTTTT.

This clonotype was recorded many times. The rearrangement links TRBV4-1 to TRBJ1-2, with D perhaps matching TRBD1 (5 bases). Trimming removed 1 base at V and 6 bases at J, with 12 bases between. The CDR3 consists of 14 residues. The V gene's germline CDR1 is MGHRA and CDR2 YSYEKL. Written as DNA, the CDR3 is TGCGCCAGCAGCCAAGGGAGCCAGGGCGATGGCTACACCTTC. It is translated as CASSQGSQGDGYTF.

This clonotype was seen at least ten times. V is TRBV29-1 and J is TRBJ2-3; D gene ambiguous. Germline V gene sequence: CDR1 SQVTM, CDR2 ANQGSEA. Between the trimmed V and J ends, which lost 6 bases and 4 bases, there was a span of 20 bases. The CDR3 is 15 amino acids. CDR3 sequence reads: CSVEQGFDTPDTQYF. CDR3 nucleotide sequence: TGCAGCGTAGAGCAAGGGTTTGACACCCCAGATACGCAGTATTTT.